Here is one TCR beta chain with its context. What it recognizes is unknown. Germline CDR1 SNHLY, CDR2 FYNNEI. Trimming took 8 bases from V and 4 from J, leaving 23 bases between them. The length of the CDR3 is 17 residues. The record originates from a study of T cell responses to AZD1222 COVID-19 vaccine. General study findings and limits: Two doses of AZD1222 preceded a rise in Spike-specific TCR breadth and depth. Of spike-specific TCRs, nearly half reportedly target regions left unmutated in variants.

Assay used: immunoSEQ multiplex PCR; TCRdb lists only in-frame clones, some missing. This sample yields 95,000 to 150,000 clones, of which 85% to 90% are seen a single time; 3.1% belongs to the top ten. The chain uses TRBV2 and TRBJ1-4, with TRBD1 as a possible D gene (5 bases). The TCR comes from an adult in good health. The sample consisted of peripheral blood, taken on day 0 of AZD1222 vaccination. CDR3 residues: CASRFGGRGRHNEKLFF. CDR3 coding DNA: TGTGCCAGCCGATTCGGGGGAAGGGGACGGCATAATGAAAAACTGTTTTTT.